The sample holds a few counts of the clone carrying this T cell receptor beta chain. Its antigen is as yet unknown. From RNA, the CDR3 regions of TCR beta chains were amplified and sequenced. HTBI-primed RT-PCR formed the first round, and a multiplex PCR formed the second. TCRdb ran MiXCR on the multiplex PCR reads and lists one entry per CDR3 protein. The sample has roughly 1.1 million distinct CDR3 sequences, roughly two fifths seen once; the top ten hold around 10%. The hyperthyroidism patients, aged 18 to 65, had been newly diagnosed, with under 2 months' duration. These data originate in a study of Graves' ophthalmopathy and Graves' hyperthyroidism. Study-wide points: Between ophthalmopathy and stable hyperthyroidism, a 13-signature model drew a separation with approximately 90% sensitivity and less than 83% specificity.

The sequenced material came from peripheral blood or thyroid tissue (not recorded which). The clonotype was recovered from an adult man with Graves' hyperthyroidism.

The chain's CDR3 is CASSEKWAGQSYEQYF. The CDR3 DNA reads TGTGCCAGCAGTGAAAAGTGGGCAGGGCAGTCCTACGAGCAGTACTTC. The chain uses TRBV25-1 and TRBJ2-7; perhaps TRBD1 as D (5 bases). CDR3 length: 16 amino acids. CDR1 MGHDK and CDR2 SYGVNS come from the germline V gene. Trimming shortened V by 2 bases and J by 1 base, and 15 bases separated the two germline ends.